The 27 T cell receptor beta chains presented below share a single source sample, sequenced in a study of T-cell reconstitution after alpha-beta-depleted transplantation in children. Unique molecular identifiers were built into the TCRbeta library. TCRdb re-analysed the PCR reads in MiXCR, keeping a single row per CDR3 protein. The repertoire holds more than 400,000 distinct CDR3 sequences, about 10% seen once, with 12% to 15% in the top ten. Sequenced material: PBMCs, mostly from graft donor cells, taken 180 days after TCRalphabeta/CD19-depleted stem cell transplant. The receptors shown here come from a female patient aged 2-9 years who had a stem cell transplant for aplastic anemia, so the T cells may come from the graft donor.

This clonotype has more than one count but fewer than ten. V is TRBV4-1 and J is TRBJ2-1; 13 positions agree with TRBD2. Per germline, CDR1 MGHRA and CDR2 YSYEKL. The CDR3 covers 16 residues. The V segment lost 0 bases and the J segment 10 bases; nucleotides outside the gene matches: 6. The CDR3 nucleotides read TGCGCCAGCAGCCAAGAAGGTATACTAGCGGGAGGGGAGCAGTTCTTC. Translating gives CASSQEGILAGGEQFF.

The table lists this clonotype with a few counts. The CDR3 sequence: CASSVLQGAGHNEQFF. The DNA of the CDR3 is TGTGCCAGCAGCGTATTGCAGGGGGCCGGACACAATGAGCAGTTCTTC. The rearrangement uses TRBV9 and TRBJ2-1; TRBD1 aligns across 8 bases. The CDR3 sequence is 16 residues long. Germline-derived CDR1 and CDR2 are SGDLS and YYNGEE. The junction had 8 bases not matched to a gene; V was cut back by 1 base and J by 5 bases.

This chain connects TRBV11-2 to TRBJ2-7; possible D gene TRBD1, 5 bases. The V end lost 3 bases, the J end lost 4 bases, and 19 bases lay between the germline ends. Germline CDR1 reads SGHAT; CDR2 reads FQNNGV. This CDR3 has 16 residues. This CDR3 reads CASSFRRAGNQYEQYF. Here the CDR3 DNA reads TGTGCCAGCAGCTTTCGTAGGGCAGGGAATCAATACGAGCAGTACTTC.

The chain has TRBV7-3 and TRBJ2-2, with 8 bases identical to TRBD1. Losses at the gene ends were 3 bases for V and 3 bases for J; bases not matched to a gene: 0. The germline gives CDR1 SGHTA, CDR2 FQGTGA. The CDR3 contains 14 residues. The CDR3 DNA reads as TGTGCCAGCAGCTTGGGACAGGACACCGGGGAGCTGTTTTTT. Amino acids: CASSLGQDTGELFF.

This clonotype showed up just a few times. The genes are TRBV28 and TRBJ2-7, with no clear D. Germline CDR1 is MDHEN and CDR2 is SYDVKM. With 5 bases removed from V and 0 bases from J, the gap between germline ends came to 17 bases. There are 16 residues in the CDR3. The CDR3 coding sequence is TGTGCCAGCAGTCCGCAAATGACTCTTACCTCCTACGAGCAGTACTTC. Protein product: CASSPQMTLTSYEQYF.

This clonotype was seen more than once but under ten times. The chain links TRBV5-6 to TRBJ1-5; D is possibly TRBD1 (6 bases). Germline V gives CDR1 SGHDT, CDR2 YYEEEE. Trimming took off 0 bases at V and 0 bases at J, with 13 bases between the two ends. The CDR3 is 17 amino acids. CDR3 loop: CASSLGSGAYSNQPQHF. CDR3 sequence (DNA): TGTGCCAGCAGCTTGGGTTCGGGGGCTTATAGCAATCAGCCCCAGCATTTT.

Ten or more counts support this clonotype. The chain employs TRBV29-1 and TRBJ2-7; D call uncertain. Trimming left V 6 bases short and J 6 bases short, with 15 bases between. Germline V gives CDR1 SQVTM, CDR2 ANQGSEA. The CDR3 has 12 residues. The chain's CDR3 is CSVALPPCEQYV. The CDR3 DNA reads TGCAGCGTGGCACTCCCACCTTGCGAGCAGTACGTC.

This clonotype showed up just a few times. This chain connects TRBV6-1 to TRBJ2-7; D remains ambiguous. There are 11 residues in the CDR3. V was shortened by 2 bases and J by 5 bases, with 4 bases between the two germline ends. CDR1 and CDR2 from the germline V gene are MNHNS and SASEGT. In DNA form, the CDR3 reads TGTGCCAGCAGTGAAAGGGACGAGCAGTACTTC. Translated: CASSERDEQYF.

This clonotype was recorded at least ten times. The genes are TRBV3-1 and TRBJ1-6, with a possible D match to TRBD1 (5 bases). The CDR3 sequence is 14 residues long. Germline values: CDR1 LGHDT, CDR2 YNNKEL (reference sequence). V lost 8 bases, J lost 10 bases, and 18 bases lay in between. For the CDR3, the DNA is TGTGCCAGCGCCCCGGGGACCCCAGGATCACCCCTCCACTTT. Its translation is CASAPGTPGSPLHF. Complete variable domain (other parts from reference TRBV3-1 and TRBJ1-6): DTAVSQTPKYLVTQMGNDKSIKCEQNLGHDTMYWYKQDSKKFLKIMFSYNNKELIINETVPNRFSPKSPDKAHLNLHINSLELGDSAVYFCASAPGTPGSPLHFGNGTRLTVT.

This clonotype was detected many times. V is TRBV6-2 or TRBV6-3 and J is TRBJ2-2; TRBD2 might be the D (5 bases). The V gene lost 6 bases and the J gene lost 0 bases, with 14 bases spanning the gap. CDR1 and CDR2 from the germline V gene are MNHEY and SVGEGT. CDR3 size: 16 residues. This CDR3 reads CASSLEGRSNTGELFF. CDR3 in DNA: TGTGCCAGCAGCCTCGAGGGCCGTTCGAACACCGGGGAGCTGTTTTTT.

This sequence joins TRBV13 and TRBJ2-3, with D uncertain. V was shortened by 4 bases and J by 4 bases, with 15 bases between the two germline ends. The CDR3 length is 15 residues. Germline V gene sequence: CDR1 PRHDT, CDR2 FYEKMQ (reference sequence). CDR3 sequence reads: CASSSRLALPDTQYF. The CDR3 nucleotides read TGTGCCAGCAGCTCGAGGCTTGCCCTCCCAGATACGCAGTATTTT.

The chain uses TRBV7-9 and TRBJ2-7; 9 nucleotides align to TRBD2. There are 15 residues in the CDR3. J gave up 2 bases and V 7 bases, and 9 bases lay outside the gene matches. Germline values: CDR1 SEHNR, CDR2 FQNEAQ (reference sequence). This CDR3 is CASTRGGGFTYEQYV. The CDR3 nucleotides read TGTGCCAGCACTCGCGGGGGGGGTTTCACCTACGAGCAGTACGTC.

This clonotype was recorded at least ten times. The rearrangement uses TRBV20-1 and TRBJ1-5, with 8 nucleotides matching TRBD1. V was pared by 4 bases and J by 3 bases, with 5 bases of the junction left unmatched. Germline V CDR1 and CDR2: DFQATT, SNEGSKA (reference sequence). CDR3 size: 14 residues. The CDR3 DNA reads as TGCAGTGCTATAGGGCAGGGGGCCAATCAGCCCCAGCATTTT. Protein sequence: CSAIGQGANQPQHF.

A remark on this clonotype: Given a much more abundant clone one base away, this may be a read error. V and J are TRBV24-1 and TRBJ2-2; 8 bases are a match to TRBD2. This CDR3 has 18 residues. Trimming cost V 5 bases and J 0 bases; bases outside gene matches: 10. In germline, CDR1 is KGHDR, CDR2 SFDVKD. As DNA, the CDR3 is TGTGCCACCAGTGTACCTTGGGGCGGGGGGACGAACACCGGGGAGCTGTTTTTT. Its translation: CATSVPWGGGTNTGELFF.

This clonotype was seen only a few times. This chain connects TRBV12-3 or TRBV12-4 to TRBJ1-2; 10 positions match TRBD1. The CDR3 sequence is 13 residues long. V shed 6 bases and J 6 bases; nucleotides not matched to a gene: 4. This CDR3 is CASRGQGMDGYTF. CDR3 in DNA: TGTGCCAGCAGGGGACAGGGGATGGATGGCTACACCTTC.

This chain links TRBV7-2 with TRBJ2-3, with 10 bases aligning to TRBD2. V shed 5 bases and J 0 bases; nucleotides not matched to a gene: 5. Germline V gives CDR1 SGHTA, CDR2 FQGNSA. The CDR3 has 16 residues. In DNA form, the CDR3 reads TGTGCCAGCAGCCATAGCGGGAGGACCAGCACAGATACGCAGTATTTT. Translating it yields CASSHSGRTSTDTQYF.

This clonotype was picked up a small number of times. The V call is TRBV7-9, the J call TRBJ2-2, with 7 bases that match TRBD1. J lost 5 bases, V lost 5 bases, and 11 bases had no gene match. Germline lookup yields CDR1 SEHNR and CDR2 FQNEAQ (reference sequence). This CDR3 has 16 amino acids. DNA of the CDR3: TGTGCCAGCAGCCCCCACAGGGGATCGGGAACCGGGGAGCTGTTTTTT. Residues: CASSPHRGSGTGELFF. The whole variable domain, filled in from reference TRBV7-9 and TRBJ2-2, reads DTGVSQNPRHKITKRGQNVTFRCDPISEHNRLYWYRQTLGQGPEFLTYFQNEAQLEKSRLLSDRFSAERPKGSFSTLEIQRTEQGDSAMYLCASSPHRGSGTGELFFGEGSRLTVL.

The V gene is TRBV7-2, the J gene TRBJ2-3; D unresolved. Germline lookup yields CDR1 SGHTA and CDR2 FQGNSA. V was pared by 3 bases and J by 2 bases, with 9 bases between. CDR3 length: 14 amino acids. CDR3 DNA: TGTGCCAGCAGCTTGGCGTCTCACACAGATACGCAGTATTTT. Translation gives CASSLASHTDTQYF.

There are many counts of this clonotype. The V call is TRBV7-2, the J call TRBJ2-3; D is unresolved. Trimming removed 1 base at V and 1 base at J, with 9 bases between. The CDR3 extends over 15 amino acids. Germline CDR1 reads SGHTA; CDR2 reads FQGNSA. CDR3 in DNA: TGTGCCAGCAGCTTAGTCCGTCAACGCACAGATACGCAGTATTTT. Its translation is CASSLVRQRTDTQYF.

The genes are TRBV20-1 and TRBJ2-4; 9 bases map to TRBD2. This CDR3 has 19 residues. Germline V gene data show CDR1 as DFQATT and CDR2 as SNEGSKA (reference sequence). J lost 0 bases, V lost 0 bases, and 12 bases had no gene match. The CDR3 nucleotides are TGCAGTGCTAGAGACCCTGTTACTGTTAGCGGGAGAGCCAAAAACATTCAGTACTTC. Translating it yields CSARDPVTVSGRAKNIQYF.

CDR3 region: CASSSFRGTGANVLTF. CDR3 coding DNA: TGTGCCAGCAGCTCCTTCAGGGGTACAGGGGCCAACGTCCTGACTTTC. The J gene is TRBJ2-6, the V gene TRBV7-6; the D gene is possibly TRBD1 (6 bases). The CDR3 spans 16 residues. V lost 4 bases, J lost 4 bases, and 14 bases lay in between. Germline CDR1 and CDR2: SGHVS and FNYEAQ.

The CDR3 loop is CASSSQIDRGNYYGYTF. CDR3 coding DNA: TGTGCCAGCAGCTCACAAATCGACAGGGGGAACTACTATGGCTACACCTTC. The rearrangement links TRBV5-5 to TRBJ1-2; 9 bases fit TRBD1. Germline V CDR1 and CDR2: SGHKS, YYEKEE (reference sequence). The CDR3 consists of 17 residues. J gave up 3 bases and V 3 bases, and 12 bases lay outside the gene matches.

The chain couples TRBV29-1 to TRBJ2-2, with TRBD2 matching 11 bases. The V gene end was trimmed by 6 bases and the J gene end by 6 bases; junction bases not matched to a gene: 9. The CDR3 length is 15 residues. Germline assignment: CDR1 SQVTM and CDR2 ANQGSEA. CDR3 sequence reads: CSVAYTGLAAGELFF. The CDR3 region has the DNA TGCAGCGTGGCATATACGGGACTAGCGGCCGGGGAGCTGTTTTTT.

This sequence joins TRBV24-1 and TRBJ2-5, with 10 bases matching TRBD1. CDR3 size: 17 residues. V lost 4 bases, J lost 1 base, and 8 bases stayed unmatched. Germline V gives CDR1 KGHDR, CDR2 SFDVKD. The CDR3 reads CATSEAGTGDPQETQYF. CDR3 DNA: TGTGCCACCAGTGAGGCCGGGACAGGGGATCCCCAAGAGACCCAGTACTTC.

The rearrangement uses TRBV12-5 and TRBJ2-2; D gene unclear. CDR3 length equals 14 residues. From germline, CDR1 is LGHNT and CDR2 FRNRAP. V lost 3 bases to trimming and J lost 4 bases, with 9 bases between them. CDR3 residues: CASGFLGSTGELFF. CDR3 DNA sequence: TGTGCTAGTGGTTTCCTAGGTAGCACCGGGGAGCTGTTTTTT.

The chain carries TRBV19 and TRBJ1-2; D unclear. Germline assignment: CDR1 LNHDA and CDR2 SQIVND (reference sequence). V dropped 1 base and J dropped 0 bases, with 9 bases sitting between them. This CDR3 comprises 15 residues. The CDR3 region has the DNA TGTGCCAGTAGTATAGTGCTGGAAGCTAACTATGGCTACACCTTC. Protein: CASSIVLEANYGYTF.

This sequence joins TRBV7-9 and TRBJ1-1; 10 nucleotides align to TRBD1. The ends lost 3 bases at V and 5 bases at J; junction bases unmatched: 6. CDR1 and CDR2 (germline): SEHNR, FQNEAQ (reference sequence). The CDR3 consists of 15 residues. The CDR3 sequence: CASSFSGQGWTEAFF. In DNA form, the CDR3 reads TGTGCCAGCAGCTTTTCGGGACAGGGGTGGACTGAAGCTTTCTTT.